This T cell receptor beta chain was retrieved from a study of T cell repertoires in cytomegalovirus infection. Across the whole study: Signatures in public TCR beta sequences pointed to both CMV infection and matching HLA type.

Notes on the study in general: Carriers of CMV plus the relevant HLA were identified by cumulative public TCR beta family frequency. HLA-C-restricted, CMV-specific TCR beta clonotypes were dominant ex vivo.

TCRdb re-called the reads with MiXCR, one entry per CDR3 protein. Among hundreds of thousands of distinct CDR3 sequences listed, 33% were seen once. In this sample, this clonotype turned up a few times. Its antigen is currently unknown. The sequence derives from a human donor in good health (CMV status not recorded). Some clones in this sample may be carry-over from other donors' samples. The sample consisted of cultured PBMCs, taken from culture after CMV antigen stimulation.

Here the CDR3 reads CASSPGGTASNQPQHF. DNA for the CDR3: TGTGCCAGCAGTCCTGGGGGGACCGCAAGCAATCAGCCCCAGCATTTT. This chain links TRBV7-9 with TRBJ1-5; maybe TRBD1 (5 bases). Trimming took 6 bases from V and 1 from J, leaving 16 bases between them. Germline assignment: CDR1 SEHNR and CDR2 FQNEAQ (reference sequence). The CDR3 consists of 16 residues.